The sequence of this T cell receptor beta chain was determined in a study of blood T cells in healthy people across ages. Study-wide findings and caveats: More naive CD4+ cells and higher diversity marked long-lived donors relative to aged donors. Investigators treated diversity estimates from one million T cells as underestimates.

This clonotype was seen a handful of times. Its antigen remains unidentified. There were at least 5 micrograms of total RNA extracted from every sample. The use of a sample-barcoded 5' primer and a J-beta primer mix characterized a second PCR of roughly 7 to 11 cycles. MiXCR was run by TCRdb on the 5' RACE reads, yielding one entry per CDR3 protein. This sample has over 1.5 million distinct CDR3 sequences, with about 50% found just once. The CDR3 covers 15 residues. V lost 4 bases and J lost 0; bases outside the gene matches: 5. The V gene's germline CDR1 is SGHTA and CDR2 FQGNSA. The chain employs TRBV7-2 and TRBJ1-1; 7 bases fit TRBD1. This receptor was obtained from a woman aged 40 to 50 in good health. Sequencing input: blood. The CDR3 sequence is CASSSSGTVNTEAFF. The CDR3 nucleotides read TGTGCCAGCAGCTCTTCTGGGACAGTGAACACTGAAGCTTTCTTT.